This TCR beta chain was observed in a study of blood T cells in healthy people across ages (dated by TCRdb to 2015 to 2017). For context, the study as a whole: Template switching captured roughly one uniquely barcoded TCR beta cDNA molecule per two T cells in model experiments. To track age-related changes in TCR beta repertoire diversity, the study relied on deep sequencing normalized with unique cDNA molecular identifiers. Four age groups were formed from the donors: young (average approximately 15 years), middle-aged (just under 40), aged (about 62) and long-lived (around 80). To avoid experimental bias, donors of different ages were spread randomly across the sequencing lanes. Two additional independent replicas of 1 million unique cDNA reads from the same blood draw were analyzed for two donors (one aged 18 to 29 and one aged 80 or older).

Remarks on this clonotype: Its binding antigen is unknown. Per-nucleotide qualities are absent, and no much larger clonotype sits a single base away.

The 39 donors, aged about 6 to 95 years, were systemically healthy Caucasian individuals from Russia. Each donor gave ten milliliters of peripheral blood, collected into EDTA-treated Vacutainer tubes. Ficoll-Paque density-gradient centrifugation was used to isolate PBMCs, with at least 6 million per sample. Total RNA, at least 6 micrograms per sample, was extracted from PBMCs with Trizol reagent. For every donor, an aliquot of PBMCs went through flow cytometry to measure the percentages of naive CD45RAhigh/CD27high T cells. Study-wide conclusions, independent of this receptor: Observed TCR beta diversity correlated strongly with the percentage of naive T cells measured by flow cytometry. Bulk unsorted PBMC profiling prevented conclusive comparison of naive and antigen-experienced compartments. Estimates of total diversity from one million sequenced T cells were regarded as lower bounds and underestimates. Compared with the aged group, the long-lived group had more naive CD4+ T cells, fewer expanded clones and increased TCR diversity, a pattern suggesting age selection. As age increased, observed TCR beta diversity per million T cells dropped in a roughly linear way, and a significant reduction was already evident by age 40. Because donor CMV infection status was unknown, age-related changes in expanded clonotypes were potentially confounded.

Reading the germline V gene gives CDR1 SGHTA and CDR2 FQGTGA. V and J are truncated by 5 bases and 6 bases respectively, leaving an intervening sequence of 9 bases. The CDR3 has 12 amino acids, counting the end cysteine and phenylalanine. Only the CDR3 portion is preserved as DNA: 36 bases, with reading frame beginning at the first base. The method was 5' RACE. Instrument on record: Illumina HiSeq 2500. The second PCR ran for roughly 6 to 11 cycles and used a J-beta primer mix along with a sample-barcoded 5' primer. Each TCR beta cDNA molecule received a unique molecular identifier from a template-switch 5' adaptor carrying 12 random nucleotides. At least 3 million CDR3-containing paired-end reads were obtained from each sample. First-strand cDNA was synthesized from all RNA with the Mint cDNA synthesis kit, primed by a TRBC-specific oligonucleotide. Following uracil-DNA glycosylase treatment, all cDNA underwent a first 18-cycle PCR with the universal primers M1SS and BC2_uni_R. The study's own analysis went as follows. Each sample was normalized by randomly selecting 1 million high-quality reads, each carrying a distinct molecular identifier. Reads sharing molecular identifiers were discarded rather than binned into consensus sequences. MiTCR, run with a Q25 quality threshold and the strictest error-elimination algorithm, handled CDR3 identification, clonotype clustering and error correction. Lower-bound total TCR beta diversity was estimated with a nonparametric unseen species model using Euler transformation. TCRdb trimmed public reads at Q25 via fastp, called clones via MiXCR and kept in-frame beta chains. Every distinct CDR3 protein forms one entry, paired with its most common genes and DNA. The V and J calls follow TCRdb's processing rather than the paper's. A total of 1.5 million to 2 million distinct CDR3 sequences appear in this sample, 28% of them only once. The top ten clonotypes cover 7.7% of the sample.

The source of this sequence is a woman aged 30 to 39 in good health. The source material was blood. The chain couples TRBV7-3 to TRBJ2-3; the D segment could be TRBD1, given 6 matching bases. The CDR3 is CASSMRGDTQYF. The DNA is as follows: TGTGCCAGCAGCATGAGGGGGGATACGCAGTATTTT.